Shown below are 22 T cell receptor beta chains from a single sample sequenced in a study of post-analysis software for immune sequencing data. Study observations and caveats: TRBV segments more frequent in patients than in controls numbered about 5 and included TRBV5-6, TRBV5-1 and TRBV20-1.

Sequencing libraries made from TCR beta cDNA carried unique molecular identifiers. From the PCR reads, TCRdb called clonotypes with MiXCR, one entry per CDR3 protein. The sample gives more than 450,000 distinct CDR3 sequences, roughly two fifths of which show up once; under 2% is in the top ten. The antigens for these receptors are not known. The sample consisted of blood. The receptor set was obtained from a girl under 18 with multiple sclerosis.

This clonotype has more than one count but fewer than ten. The J gene is TRBJ1-2, the V gene TRBV12-3 or TRBV12-4; TRBD1 is a possible D gene (6 bases). With 4 bases removed from V and 7 bases from J, the gap between germline ends came to 16 bases. CDR3 length: 14 residues. The CDR3 coding sequence is TGTGCCAGCAGTTCGGATCAGGGGAGGGGTGGCTACACCTTC. It translates to CASSSDQGRGGYTF.

This chain connects TRBV7-2 to TRBJ2-2, with 8 bases identical to TRBD2. V shed 3 bases, J shed 2 bases, and the junction held 2 bases outside the gene matches. This CDR3 has 15 residues. The germline V gene has CDR1 SGHTA and CDR2 FQGNSA. This CDR3 is CASSFTSGNTGELFF. The DNA for the CDR3 is TGTGCCAGCAGCTTTACTAGCGGTAACACCGGGGAGCTGTTTTTT.

Worth noting for this clonotype: Sequence at one end of the junction differs from germline and may be a read error. The gene calls are TRBV20-1 and TRBJ2-2; 14 bases align to TRBD2. This CDR3 comprises 16 residues. The germline CDR1 and CDR2 sequences are DFQATT and SNEGSKA (reference sequence). The CDR3 DNA reads TGCAGTGCTGGGACTAGCGGGGGTTCGAACACCGGGGAGCGGTTTTTT. Amino acids: CSAGTSGGSNTGERFF.

This sequence joins TRBV9 and TRBJ2-1, with 7 bases fitting TRBD2. Germline values: CDR1 SGDLS, CDR2 YYNGEE. Trimming took 1 base from V and 5 from J; bases not matched to a gene: 6. CDR3 length equals 15 residues. CDR3 amino acids: CASSVYGGSHNEQFF. CDR3 DNA sequence: TGTGCCAGCAGCGTATACGGGGGGTCCCACAATGAGCAGTTCTTC.

The CDR3 protein is CASSLLGPRKGGYTF. The CDR3 coding sequence is TGCGCCAGCAGCTTGCTGGGACCGCGGAAGGGTGGCTACACCTTC. The gene calls are TRBV5-1 and TRBJ1-2, with D possibly matching TRBD1 (5 bases). This CDR3 region has 15 residues. Per germline, CDR1 SGHRS and CDR2 YFSETQ. The V and J ends lost 1 base and 7 bases respectively, with 17 bases between them.

The rearrangement joins TRBV4-1 to TRBJ1-2; 9 bases align to TRBD1. The V segment lost 4 bases and the J segment 8 bases; nucleotides outside the gene matches: 11. The CDR3 is 15 residues long. Germline assignment: CDR1 MGHRA and CDR2 YSYEKL. The CDR3 loop is CASSPTDRGGTGYTF. The CDR3 DNA reads as TGCGCCAGCAGCCCCACGGACAGGGGCGGTACGGGCTACACCTTC.

The CDR3 DNA reads TGTGCCAGCAGCGGATGGGACACGTACCAAGAGACCCAGTACTTC. Translation gives CASSGWDTYQETQYF. This chain connects TRBV5-4 to TRBJ2-5; a possible D gene is TRBD1 (6 bases). CDR3 length: 15 amino acids. Germline-derived CDR1 and CDR2 are SGHNT and YYREEE (reference sequence). Trimming removed 4 bases at V and 0 bases at J, with 13 bases between. The full variable domain, in which reference TRBV5-4 and TRBJ2-5 provide the parts outside the CDR3, is ETGVTQSPTHLIKTRGQQVTLRCSSQSGHNTVSWYQQALGQGPQFIFQYYREEENGRGNFPPRFSGLQFPNYSSELNVNALELDDSALYLCASSGWDTYQETQYFGPGTRLLVL.

This clonotype was detected a few times. The chain carries TRBV19 and TRBJ2-5; 9 bases are a match to TRBD1. J gave up 2 bases and V 0 bases, and 7 bases lay outside the gene matches. This CDR3 comprises 17 residues. CDR1 LNHDA and CDR2 SQIVND come from the germline V gene (reference sequence). This CDR3 reads CASSIDVPGQGQETQYF. The CDR3 DNA reads as TGTGCCAGTAGTATAGACGTTCCGGGACAGGGACAAGAGACCCAGTACTTC.

The V gene is TRBV10-3, the J gene TRBJ1-2; D call uncertain. Trimming pared 6 bases from V and 4 bases from J, leaving 15 bases between. The CDR3 contains 14 residues. Per germline, CDR1 ENHRY and CDR2 SYGVKD. In nucleotides, the CDR3 is TGTGCCATCAGCGACGGAGACATTCTCTATGGCTACACCTTC. This translates into CAISDGDILYGYTF.

This clonotype was recorded once. The genes are TRBV5-4 and TRBJ1-1; perhaps TRBD1 as D (5 bases). The CDR3 is 11 residues long. Between the trimmed V and J ends, which lost 4 bases and 7 bases, there was a span of 8 bases. Germline V gene data show CDR1 as SGHNT and CDR2 as YYREEE (reference sequence). In DNA, the CDR3 is TGTGCCAGCAGCGCCGACAGTGAAGCTTTCTTT. Protein sequence: CASSADSEAFF.

This clonotype was counted a few times. The chain links TRBV13 to TRBJ2-7, with 10 bases identical to TRBD1. The CDR3 is 15 amino acids. Germline CDR1 and CDR2: PRHDT and FYEKMQ (reference sequence). With 3 bases clipped from V and 0 bases from J, the junction kept 2 bases outside the gene matches. CDR3 sequence (DNA): TGTGCCAGCAGCTTGGGACAGGGGACCTCCTACGAGCAGTACTTC. This codes for CASSLGQGTSYEQYF.

V and J are TRBV10-3 and TRBJ2-5, with D maybe TRBD1 (5 bases). The DNA end is more similar to TRBJ2-7, so the J call may be wrong. The germline CDR1 and CDR2 sequences are ENHRY and SYGVKD. There are 13 residues in the CDR3. The CDR3 region has the DNA TGTGCCATCAGCGAAGACAGAAACTACGAGCAGTACTTC. Its protein is CAISEDRNYEQYF.

The chain recombines TRBV19 with TRBJ2-3; D possibly corresponds to TRBD2 (6 bases). V gave up 8 bases and J gave up 7 bases, with 19 bases separating them. This CDR3 is 14 amino acids long. CDR1 is LNHDA, CDR2 SQIVND, per germline (reference sequence). Here the CDR3 DNA reads TGTGCCAGTTCGCGGGACGAAGTCTCGAATACGCAGTATTTT. Protein: CASSRDEVSNTQYF.

V is TRBV20-1 and J is TRBJ2-1; TRBD1 matches at 9 bases. The CDR3 covers 20 residues. CDR1 and CDR2 from the germline V gene are DFQATT and SNEGSKA (reference sequence). J gave up 0 bases and V 2 bases, and 17 bases lay outside the gene matches. The CDR3 sequence is CSARSRDRVPPESSYNEQFF. In DNA, the CDR3 is TGCAGTGCTAGAAGCCGGGACAGGGTCCCTCCCGAGAGCTCCTACAATGAGCAGTTCTTC.

The chain links TRBV6-2 or TRBV6-3 to TRBJ2-3; D not certain. The CDR3 sequence is 12 residues long. V shed 6 bases and J shed 7 bases, with 11 bases lying between them. Germline-derived CDR1 and CDR2 are MNHEY and SVGEGT. The CDR3 coding sequence is TGTGCCAGCAGCACCCTCGTCCATACGCAGTATTTT. Protein product: CASSTLVHTQYF.

The chain recombines TRBV20-1 with TRBJ1-4; D gene unclear. The germline V gene encodes CDR1 DFQATT and CDR2 SNEGSKA (reference sequence). CDR3 length equals 15 residues. V lost 0 bases to trimming and J lost 7 bases, with 15 bases between them. CDR3 DNA: TGCAGTGCTAGAGAGGCGGGAAAACGGGGTGAAAAACTGTTTTTT. It specifies CSAREAGKRGEKLFF.

In its sample, this clonotype was seen a few times. V is TRBV28 and J is TRBJ2-1; 7 nucleotides align to TRBD1. Germline V gene lookup returns CDR1 MDHEN and CDR2 SYDVKM. The CDR3 runs 12 residues. V shed 6 bases, J shed 8 bases, and the junction held 4 bases outside the gene matches. The CDR3 sequence is CASRSTGDEQFF. The CDR3 region has the DNA TGTGCCAGCAGGTCTACAGGGGATGAGCAGTTCTTC.

This clonotype appeared a few times. The chain recombines TRBV20-1 with TRBJ2-5; 8 bases align to TRBD2. The assigned J gene may be wrong: the sequence end matches TRBJ2-7 better. The CDR3 consists of 16 residues. CDR1 is DFQATT and CDR2 is SNEGSKA in the germline V gene (reference sequence). The CDR3 DNA reads TGCAGTGCTTCCCTAGCGGGCGGCCGATCCGGGTCCGAGCAGTACTTC. It is translated as CSASLAGGRSGSEQYF.

The rearrangement uses TRBV6-6 and TRBJ2-7; 7 nucleotides agree with TRBD1. The V and J ends lost 6 bases and 6 bases, in that order; junction bases with no gene match: 14. The CDR3 has 15 amino acids. Germline V lookup: CDR1 MNHNY, CDR2 SVGAGI (reference sequence). The CDR3 is CASSPTVTGLGEQYF. DNA of the CDR3: TGTGCCAGCAGCCCAACAGTGACAGGGCTTGGCGAGCAGTACTTC.

The rearrangement uses TRBV5-1 and TRBJ1-2; 7 bases agree with TRBD1. Trimming cost V 4 bases and J 2 bases; bases outside gene matches: 5. This CDR3 is 14 amino acids long. In germline, CDR1 is SGHRS, CDR2 YFSETQ. The CDR3 loop reads CASSVTGQNYGYTF. The CDR3 DNA reads as TGCGCCAGCAGCGTAACGGGACAGAACTATGGCTACACCTTC.

The chain couples TRBV6-5 to TRBJ1-6, with no clear D. The length of the CDR3 is 13 residues. The ends were cut back, 7 bases at V and 5 bases at J, with 9 bases in the middle. The germline V gene encodes CDR1 MNHEY and CDR2 SVGAGI. CDR3 nucleotide sequence: TGTGCCAGCAAACGGCCTGATAATTCACCCCTCCACTTT. Translating it yields CASKRPDNSPLHF.

The chain is built from TRBV4-1 and TRBJ2-3; D gene unclear. The CDR3 spans 15 residues. The V end lost 4 bases, the J end lost 2 bases, and 13 bases lay between the germline ends. Germline V gives CDR1 MGHRA, CDR2 YSYEKL. For the CDR3, the DNA is TGCGCCAGCAGCCGGCGTGGCGGTGACACAGATACGCAGTATTTT. Its protein product is CASSRRGGDTDTQYF.